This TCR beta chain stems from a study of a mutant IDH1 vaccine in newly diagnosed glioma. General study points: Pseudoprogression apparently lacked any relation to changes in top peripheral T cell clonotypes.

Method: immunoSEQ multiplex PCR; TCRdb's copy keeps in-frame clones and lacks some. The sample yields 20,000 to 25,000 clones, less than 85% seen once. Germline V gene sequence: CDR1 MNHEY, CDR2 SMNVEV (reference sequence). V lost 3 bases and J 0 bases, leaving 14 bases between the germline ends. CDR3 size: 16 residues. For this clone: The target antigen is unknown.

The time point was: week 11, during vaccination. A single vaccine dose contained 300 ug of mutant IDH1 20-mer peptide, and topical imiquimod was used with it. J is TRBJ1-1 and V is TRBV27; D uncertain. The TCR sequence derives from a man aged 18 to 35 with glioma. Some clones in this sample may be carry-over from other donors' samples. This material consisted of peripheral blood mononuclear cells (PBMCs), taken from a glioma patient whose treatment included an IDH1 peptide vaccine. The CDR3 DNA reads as TGTGCCAGCAGTTTTATAGGACGACTCATGAACACTGAAGCTTTCTTT. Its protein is CASSFIGRLMNTEAFF.